This T cell receptor (beta chain) was observed in a study of T cells in Graves' hyperthyroidism and ophthalmopathy. Study-wide points: A model of 13 V-J features distinguished ophthalmopathy from stable hyperthyroidism. The majority of expanded thyroid clonotypes above 0.001 also appeared in blood. Ophthalmopathy onset followed model prediction by a median approximately six months.

Template material for amplifying TCR beta CDR3 regions consisted of RNA transcripts. HTBI primers were used for first-round RT-PCR of the TCR CDR3. TCRdb re-derived calls from the multiplex PCR reads in MiXCR, one entry per CDR3 protein. The sample has 600,000 or so distinct CDR3 sequences, roughly 50% seen once; the top ten hold 6.5% to 9%. The J segment lost 9 bases and the V segment lost 5 bases, leaving 12 bases of the junction unmatched. The CDR3 loop spans 15 amino acids. Germline V CDR1 and CDR2: SEHNR, FQNEAQ (reference sequence). This clonotype was picked up a small number of times. Its specificity is unknown. Patients were aged 18 to 65, had disease duration under 2 months, and had newly diagnosed hyperthyroidism.

This chain connects TRBV7-9 to TRBJ2-2, with 7 bases fitting TRBD1. Material for sequencing was peripheral blood or thyroid tissue (not recorded which). This TCR was sampled from a young woman with Graves' hyperthyroidism. This CDR3 reads CASSAQDRTSRELFF. The DNA for the CDR3 is TGTGCCAGCAGCGCACAGGACAGGACCTCCCGGGAGCTGTTTTTT.